These 2 T cell receptor beta chains came from one sample sequenced in a study of radiotherapy plus CTLA-4 blockade in lung cancer. Measured with immunoSEQ multiplex PCR; TCRdb has only the in-frame clones, and not every one. This sample yields tens of thousands of clones, of which roughly three quarters are seen a single time; over 6.5% belongs to the top ten. Sequenced here: peripheral blood, sampled from a patient treated with radiotherapy plus ipilimumab. The receptor set was obtained from a human donor with non-small cell lung cancer who had a complete response to radiotherapy plus ipilimumab.

The chain uses TRBV5-1 and TRBJ2-5; D is uncertain. The CDR3 sequence is 13 residues long. The germline CDR1 and CDR2 sequences are SGHRS and YFSETQ. The V end lost 0 bases, the J end lost 0 bases, and 3 bases lay between the germline ends. The CDR3 here is CASSLDYQETQYF. CDR3 bases: TGCGCCAGCAGCTTGGACTACCAAGAGACCCAGTACTTC. Full variable domain (remainder filled in from reference TRBV5-1 and TRBJ2-5): KAGVTQTPRYLIKTRGQQVTLSCSPISGHRSVSWYQQTPGQGLQFLFEYFSETQRNKGNFPGRFSGRQFSNSRSEMNVSTLELGDSALYLCASSLDYQETQYFGPGTRLLVL.

This clone qualifies as medium-sized. A read error may produce the germline difference seen at one junction end. The genes are TRBV7-7 and TRBJ2-5; TRBD1 matches 7 bases. The length of the CDR3 is 14 residues. Germline CDR1 and CDR2: SSHAT and FNYEAQ (reference sequence). CDR3 sequence reads: CASSLLEGAETQYF. DNA for the CDR3: TGTGCTAGCAGCTTACTTGAGGGGGCAGAGACCCAGTACTTC.